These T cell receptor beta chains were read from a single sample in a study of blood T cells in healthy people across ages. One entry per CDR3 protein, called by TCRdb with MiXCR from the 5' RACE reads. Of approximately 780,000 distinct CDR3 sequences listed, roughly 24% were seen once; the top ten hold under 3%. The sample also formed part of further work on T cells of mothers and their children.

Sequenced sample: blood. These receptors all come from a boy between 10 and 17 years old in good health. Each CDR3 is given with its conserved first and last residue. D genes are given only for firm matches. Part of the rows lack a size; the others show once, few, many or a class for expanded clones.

TGTGCCAGCAGCCAAGACGGGGGCACGGGCAATCAGCCCCAGCATTTT	CASSQDGGTGNQPQHF	TRBJ1-5	16	TRBV3-1	-	-
TGTGCCAGCAGCTTAGGGGGTTCCCACTACGAGCAGTACTTC	CASSLGGSHYEQYF	TRBJ2-7	14	TRBV12-3/TRBV12-4	many	-
TGTGCCAGCAGCCGGGTGGGGGCGGAAGCTTTCTTT	CASSRVGAEAFF	TRBJ1-1	12	TRBV7-9	few	-
TGCGCCAGCAGCTTGGAAAGACAGAACCCCTCGGGCGAGCAGTACTTC	CASSLERQNPSGEQYF	TRBJ2-7	16	TRBV5-1	few	-
TGTGCCAGCCGGGACTATAACAATGAGCAGTTCTTC	CASRDYNNEQFF	TRBJ2-1	12	TRBV2	-	TRBD2
TGCGCCAGCAGCCAGGGGGCTCTGGAGCCCCAGCATTTT	CASSQGALEPQHF	TRBJ1-5	13	TRBV4-1	-	-
TGTGCCAGCAGCCAACTTCCGTACACTGAAGCTTTCTTT	CASSQLPYTEAFF	TRBJ1-1	13	TRBV14	-	-
TGTGCCAGCAGGCCAGGGGGCCGGGACACTGAAGCTTTCTTT	CASRPGGRDTEAFF	TRBJ1-1	14	TRBV7-9	few	TRBD1
TGTGCCAGCAGTCCCGGGACAGGGGGGACACCCCTCCACTTT	CASSPGTGGTPLHF	TRBJ1-6	14	TRBV12-3/TRBV12-4	-	TRBD1
TGTGCCAGCAACCCAGCGGGAGGGGTCTCCTACAATGAGCAGTTCTTC	CASNPAGGVSYNEQFF	TRBJ2-1	16	TRBV6-6	-	TRBD2
TGTGCCAGCAGTTCCCTCAGACTGGGGAGGCAAGAGACCCAGTACTTC	CASSSLRLGRQETQYF	TRBJ2-5	16	TRBV6-2/TRBV6-3	few	-
TGTGCCAGCAGCTCCTGGCCGGGGAATGAGCAGTTCTTC	CASSSWPGNEQFF	TRBJ2-1	13	TRBV9	-	-
TGTGCCAGCAGCCGAACGGGGGCTCGGGGGGAGACCCAGTACTTC	CASSRTGARGETQYF	TRBJ2-5	15	TRBV7-2	-	-
TGTGCCAGCAGTGATATGGGCACCTACGAGCAGTACTTC	CASSDMGTYEQYF	TRBJ2-7	13	TRBV6-1	-	-
TGTGCCAGCAGTGAAGTCGGAAACTACGAGCAGTACTTC	CASSEVGNYEQYF	TRBJ2-7	13	TRBV2	-	-
TGTGCCAGCAGTTTAGTCGGAGGAGGACTGTATCAGCCCCAGCATTTT	CASSLVGGGLYQPQHF	TRBJ1-5	16	TRBV27	-	-
TGCAGCGTTGAAGCGGGGGGAAGCGGGGAGCTGTTTTTT	CSVEAGGSGELFF	TRBJ2-2	13	TRBV29-1	few	TRBD2
TGTGCCAGTTATCGGACAGGGTACGGCTACACCTTC	CASYRTGYGYTF	TRBJ1-2	12	TRBV6-2/TRBV6-3	-	TRBD1
TGTGCCAGCAGTTTACGAACAGCTGAAGCTTTCTTT	CASSLRTAEAFF	TRBJ1-1	12	TRBV12-3/TRBV12-4	-	-
TGCAGTGCTAGAGATGAGAGACTAGTCTACTTC	CSARDERLVYF	TRBJ2-5	11	TRBV20-1	few	-
TGTGCCAGCAGTTTACGGCGGAACACTGAAGCTTTCTTT	CASSLRRNTEAFF	TRBJ1-1	13	TRBV27	many	-
TGTGCCAGCAGCCTAGACAGGGATCCCTACAATGAGCAGTTCTTC	CASSLDRDPYNEQFF	TRBJ2-1	15	TRBV6-6	few	TRBD1
TGCAGTGCCCCGGGGCCTAGTGAAAAACTGTTTTTT	CSAPGPSEKLFF	TRBJ1-4	12	TRBV20-1	-	-
TGTGCCAGCAGCCGCGGACAGGGTAACGCAGATACGCAGTATTTT	CASSRGQGNADTQYF	TRBJ2-3	15	TRBV7-3	-	TRBD1
TGTGCCAGCAGTCCAGGGGGGAGGGAATCCGGGGAGCTGTTTTTT	CASSPGGRESGELFF	TRBJ2-2	15	TRBV6-6	-	-